This T cell receptor (beta chain) was profiled in a study of immune heterogeneity within non-small cell lung tumors. The overall study: Histology included a handful of squamous cell carcinomas, around 10 non-squamous carcinomas and 1 unspecified tumor.

Multiplex PCR amplified the TCR beta CDR3 region. Its first round ran for roughly 10 cycles with 32 V and 13 J primers. TCRdb reprocessed the multiplex PCR reads via MiXCR and lists one record per CDR3 protein. The sample has roughly 15,000 distinct CDR3 sequences, roughly 29% seen once. This clonotype was observed a handful of times. Template material comprised bulk tumor genomic DNA at around 600 ng per sample. Multiple biopsies spaced far apart were taken from each primary tumor during surgery. Surgery that was curative in intent was performed on patients with untreated, newly diagnosed non-small cell lung cancer. From germline, CDR1 is MNHEY and CDR2 SMNVEV (reference sequence). The V end was cut by 7 bases, the J end by 4 bases, with 19 bases between. This CDR3 has 16 residues.

Sequencing was done on a sample of lung tumor tissue. This clonotype originated in a woman between 50 and 59 years old with non-small cell lung cancer. This chain links TRBV27 with TRBJ2-2, with D possibly being TRBD1 or TRBD2 (7 bases each). DNA for the CDR3: TGTGCCAGCACCAAAGGGGAGGGGGCGACCACCGGGGAGCTGTTTTTT. Residues: CASTKGEGATTGELFF.